This TCR beta chain is from a study of T cell responses to AZD1222 COVID-19 vaccine. As for the study in general: Investigators merged groups given second doses at roughly 4 or roughly 12 weeks. The study, taken as a whole, reports: Compared with day 0, the breadth and depth of the Spike-specific TCR repertoire rose significantly after two doses of AZD1222.

Germline CDR1 and CDR2: SGDLS and YYNGEE. There are 20 residues in the CDR3. V trimming: 3 bases; J trimming: 2 bases; junction bases outside the gene matches: 14. Profiled with immunoSEQ multiplex PCR; TCRdb holds only in-frame clones, not every one. The sample includes about 140,000 clones, 85% to 95% of them seen just once. A note on this clone: Its antigen is unknown.

The V gene is TRBV9, the J gene TRBJ1-4; 12 bases are shared with TRBD1. The origin of this receptor is an adult in good health. Sequences were derived from peripheral blood, sampled on day 0 of AZD1222 vaccination. CDR3 coding DNA: TGTGCCAGCAGCGCGTCTCCAGGGACAGGGGGCGCGGTCACTAATGAAAAACTGTTTTTT. This sequence encodes CASSASPGTGGAVTNEKLFF.